This TCR beta chain was profiled in a study of CD8+ T cells in alopecia areata. The CDR3 contains 13 residues. The trim removed 6 bases at V and 1 base at J, leaving 2 bases unmatched. CDR1 is SNHLY and CDR2 is FYNNEI in the germline V gene. As the sequencing template, cDNA was produced by extracting RNA and reverse transcribing it. The repertoire was sequenced with immunoSEQ multiplex PCR; TCRdb's copy has only in-frame clones and lacks some. The sample lists 110,000 or so clones, 45% to 60% occurring once. Sequencing was done on a sample of NKG2D-low CD8+ T cells sorted from blood. The genes are TRBV2 and TRBJ2-7; 8 bases are shared with TRBD2. The sequence came from a human donor with alopecia areata. The CDR3 DNA reads TGTGCCAGCAGGACTAGCGCTTCCTACGAGCAGTACTTC. It yields the protein CASRTSASYEQYF. The full variable domain, rest sourced from reference TRBV2 and TRBJ2-7, is EPEVTQTPSHQVTQMGQEVILRCVPISNHLYFYWYRQILGQKVEFLVSFYNNEISEKSEIFDDQFSVERPDGSNFTLKIRSTKLEDSAMYFCASRTSASYEQYFGPGTRLTVT.